One and the same sample provided the 2 T cell receptor beta chains below, sequenced in a study of preoperative IRX-2 immunotherapy in early breast cancer. Treatment defined: preoperative locoregional IRX-2 cytokine immunotherapy. Assay used: immunoSEQ multiplex PCR; TCRdb lists only in-frame clones, some missing. This sample has about 19,000 clones, with approximately 80% found just once. The starting material was lymph node tissue, obtained after IRX-2 immunotherapy. The receptors were gathered from a human donor with breast cancer.

This chain joins TRBV6-8 and TRBJ2-7, with D hard to call. With 6 bases removed from V and 11 bases from J, the gap between germline ends came to 20 bases. The germline V gene encodes CDR1 MNHGY and CDR2 SAAAGT. The CDR3 is 13 amino acids. The DNA of the CDR3 is TGTGCCAGCAGCGCGGCGGAGTCTACGTTGGAGTACTTC. Its translation: CASSAAESTLEYF.

This clone was picked up a small number of times. The CDR3 DNA reads as TGTGCCACCAGCAGAGACCGCAGTACCCTGGGTGAAAAACTGTTTTTT. Residues: CATSRDRSTLGEKLFF. V and J are TRBV15 and TRBJ1-4; the D is unclear. This CDR3 has 16 amino acids. CDR1 is LNHNV and CDR2 is YYDKDF in the germline V gene (reference sequence). The V gene lost 0 bases and the J gene lost 7 bases, with 15 bases spanning the gap.